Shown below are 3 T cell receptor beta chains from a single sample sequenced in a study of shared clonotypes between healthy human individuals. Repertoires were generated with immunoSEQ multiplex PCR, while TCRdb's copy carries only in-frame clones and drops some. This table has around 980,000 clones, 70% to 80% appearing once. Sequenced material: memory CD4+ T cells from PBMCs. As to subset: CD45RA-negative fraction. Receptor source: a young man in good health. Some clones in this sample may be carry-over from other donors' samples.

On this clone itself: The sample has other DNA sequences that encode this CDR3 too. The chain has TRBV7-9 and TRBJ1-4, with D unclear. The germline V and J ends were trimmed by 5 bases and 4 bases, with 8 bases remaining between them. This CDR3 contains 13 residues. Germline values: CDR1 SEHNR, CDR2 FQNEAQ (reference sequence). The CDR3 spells CASSRSLNEKLFF. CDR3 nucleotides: TGTGCCAGCAGCCGGTCCCTTAATGAAAAACTGTTTTTT.

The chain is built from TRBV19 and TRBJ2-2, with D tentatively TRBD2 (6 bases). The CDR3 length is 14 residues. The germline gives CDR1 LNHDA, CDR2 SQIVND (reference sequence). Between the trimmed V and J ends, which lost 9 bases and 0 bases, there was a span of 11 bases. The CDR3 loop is CASLTSSNTGELFF. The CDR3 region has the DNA TGTGCCAGCCTAACTAGCTCGAACACCGGGGAGCTGTTTTTT.

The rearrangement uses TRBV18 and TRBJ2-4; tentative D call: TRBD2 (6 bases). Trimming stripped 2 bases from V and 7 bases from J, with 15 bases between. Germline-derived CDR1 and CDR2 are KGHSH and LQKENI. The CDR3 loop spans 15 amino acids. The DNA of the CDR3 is TGTGCCAGCTCACCAGAGCGGATGGCGGGGAACATTCAGTACTTC. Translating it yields CASSPERMAGNIQYF. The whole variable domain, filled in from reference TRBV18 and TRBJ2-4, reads NAGVMQNPRHLVRRRGQEARLRCSPMKGHSHVYWYRQLPEEGLKFMVYLQKENIIDESGMPKERFSAEFPKEGPSILRIQQVVRGDSAAYFCASSPERMAGNIQYFGAGTRLSVL.